This T cell receptor (beta chain) came from a study of T-cell reconstitution after alpha-beta-depleted transplantation in children. Whole-study findings and limits: Newly produced T cells mostly provided counts and TCRbeta diversity after one year, as hyperexpanded clones declined. Diversity of TCRbeta at day 60 was high in some patients, arising from surviving recipient T cells and thymic progenitors. There were reportedly several hundred expanded graft clones from which alpha-beta T cells came about two months after transplant.

Unique molecular identifiers featured in how the TCRbeta library was prepared. TCRdb reanalysed the PCR reads using MiXCR and keeps one entry per CDR3 protein. The sample contains more than 500,000 distinct CDR3 sequences, over 9.5% of which appear only once. Per the germline V gene, CDR1 is LNHDA and CDR2 is SQIVND (reference sequence). J lost 4 bases, V lost 5 bases, and 16 bases had no gene match. The CDR3 runs 17 residues. This clonotype turned up a few times. Its antigen is currently unknown. This chain connects TRBV19 to TRBJ1-2, with 7 positions matching TRBD1. The source was PBMCs, mostly from graft donor cells, collected 180 days after TCRalphabeta/CD19-depleted stem cell transplant. The sequence was collected from a female patient aged 2 to 10 who had a stem cell transplant for aplastic anemia, so the T cells may come from the graft donor. DNA for the CDR3: TGTGCCAGTAGTTCGCTAGGAGGGGGCAGGGTGGGCTATGGCTACACCTTC. Protein product: CASSSLGGGRVGYGYTF.